This T cell receptor beta chain originates from a study of blood T cell repertoires in COVID-19. Study summary: Sources were T cells, B-cell-depleted T cells, or PBMCs; the material itself was cDNA or gDNA.

The repertoire was sequenced with immunoSEQ multiplex PCR; TCRdb's copy has only in-frame clones and lacks some. Of 250,000 to 350,000 clones listed, around 86% are singletons. Trimming cost V 3 bases and J 1 base, with 6 bases left between them. Per the germline V gene, CDR1 is LNHDA and CDR2 is SQIVND (reference sequence). The CDR3 length is 13 residues. This sequence joins TRBV19 and TRBJ1-1; D is unclear. The receptor's source is a young woman who had recovered from COVID-19. Sequenced: peripheral blood. Here the CDR3 DNA reads TGTGCCAGTAGTATGTCAGAGAACACTGAAGCTTTCTTT. It codes for CASSMSENTEAFF.